Listed here are 21 T cell receptor beta chains from one sample, sequenced in a study of beta chain features in type 1 diabetes. Sequencing targeted expressed TCRB transcripts, as all isolated RNA had been reverse transcribed. The method was immunoSEQ multiplex PCR; TCRdb's version includes in-frame clones alone and lacks a portion of them. Among around 310,000 clones, approximately 9.9% were seen once, and the ten largest hold over 0.015%. The material sequenced was naive CD4+ T cells from blood. The receptors stem from a woman in her thirties in good health.

This clone was seen a few times. The V call is TRBV18, the J call TRBJ2-1, with TRBD2 matching over 12 bases. CDR1 is KGHSH and CDR2 is LQKENI in the germline V gene. The J segment lost 7 bases and the V segment lost 3 bases, leaving 7 bases of the junction unmatched. This CDR3 has 16 residues. CDR3 coding DNA: TGTGCCAGCTCACCGTGGCGACTAGCGGGAGCAAATGAGCAGTTCTTC. As protein: CASSPWRLAGANEQFF.

The chain is built from TRBV5-6 and TRBJ1-5, with 7 nucleotides matching TRBD1. The junction had 11 bases not matched to a gene; V was cut back by 4 bases and J by 4 bases. Germline V gene sequence: CDR1 SGHDT, CDR2 YYEEEE. The CDR3 consists of 16 residues. CDR3 loop: CASSLTGSWGNQPQHF. Written as DNA, the CDR3 is TGTGCCAGCAGCCTGACAGGGTCATGGGGAAATCAGCCCCAGCATTTT.

The chain is built from TRBV15 and TRBJ2-1; 9 bases map to TRBD1. The CDR3 is made up of 17 amino acids. V lost 2 bases, J lost 0 bases, and 5 bases stayed unmatched. The germline CDR1 and CDR2 sequences are LNHNV and YYDKDF (reference sequence). In nucleotides, the CDR3 is TGTGCCACCAGCAGATACCCGGGACAGGGCTCCTACAATGAGCAGTTCTTC. The encoded protein is CATSRYPGQGSYNEQFF.

This clone was seen more than once but under ten times. The chain has TRBV7-3 and TRBJ2-5, with D possibly matching TRBD2 (5 bases). The CDR3 contains 14 residues. The V and J ends lost 0 bases and 3 bases respectively, with 8 bases between them. Germline CDR1 reads SGHTA; CDR2 reads FQGTGA. CDR3 bases: TGTGCCAGCAGCTTAACGGGAGCTGAAGAGACCCAGTACTTC. It yields the protein CASSLTGAEETQYF.

This clone showed up just a few times. The chain is built from TRBV28 and TRBJ2-1; TRBD2 might be the D (6 bases). Germline values: CDR1 MDHEN, CDR2 SYDVKM. The V end was cut by 5 bases, the J end by 9 bases, with 11 bases between. This CDR3 has 12 amino acids. The CDR3 nucleotides read TGTGCCAGCAGTGGCTCCGGGGGTGAGCAGTTCTTC. This encodes CASSGSGGEQFF.

This clone was observed a handful of times. This chain links TRBV4-3 with TRBJ2-7; the match to TRBD1 covers 8 bases. The CDR3 covers 14 residues. V dropped 5 bases and J dropped 2; count of bases not matched to a gene: 5. CDR1 is LGHNA, CDR2 YSLEER, per germline. CDR3 in amino acids: CASSYRDRPYEQYF. Here the CDR3 DNA reads TGCGCCAGCAGCTACCGGGACAGGCCCTACGAGCAGTACTTC.

J is TRBJ2-3 and V is TRBV6-4; 8 bases line up with TRBD2. J lost 3 bases, V lost 8 bases, and 10 bases had no gene match. There are 15 residues in the CDR3. Looked up from germline, CDR1 is MRHNA and CDR2 is SNTAGT. CDR3 sequence (DNA): TGTGCCAGCGGCGGGACTAGAGATAGGACAGATACGCAGTATTTT. This gives the protein CASGGTRDRTDTQYF.

The chain combines TRBV19 with TRBJ2-1; 11 bases line up with TRBD2. This CDR3 has 15 amino acids. V shed 2 bases, J shed 5 bases, and the junction held 2 bases outside the gene matches. CDR1 is LNHDA, CDR2 SQIVND, per germline (reference sequence). CDR3 sequence: CASSITSGSHNEQFF. The CDR3 DNA reads TGTGCCAGTAGTATAACTAGCGGGAGCCACAATGAGCAGTTCTTC. Filled out from reference TRBV19 and TRBJ2-1, the complete variable domain reads DGGITQSPKYLFRKEGQNVTLSCEQNLNHDAMYWYRQDPGQGLRLIYYSQIVNDFQKGDIAEGYSVSREKKESFPLTVTSAQKNPTAFYLCASSITSGSHNEQFFGPGTRLTVL.

The chain employs TRBV19 and TRBJ2-1, with D possibly TRBD1 on 8 matching bases. Germline-derived CDR1 and CDR2 are LNHDA and SQIVND (reference sequence). The CDR3 has 14 residues. Trimming took off 9 bases at V and 4 bases at J, with 16 bases between the two ends. CDR3 amino acids: CASAQGGTYNEQFF. CDR3 coding DNA: TGTGCCAGCGCACAGGGGGGGACATACAATGAGCAGTTCTTC.

There are a few counts of this clone. The V call is TRBV7-3, the J call TRBJ1-2; 10 nucleotides align to TRBD1. This CDR3 region has 13 residues. Per the germline V gene, CDR1 is SGHTA and CDR2 is FQGTGA. The J segment lost 7 bases and the V segment lost 4 bases, leaving 3 bases of the junction unmatched. DNA of the CDR3: TGTGCCAGCAGCTCAGACAGGGGGCTTGGCTACACCTTC. The encoded protein is CASSSDRGLGYTF.

This clone has a handful of counts. V is TRBV7-2 and J is TRBJ2-5; maybe TRBD1 (6 bases). Per the germline V gene, CDR1 is SGHTA and CDR2 is FQGNSA. Trimming took off 4 bases at V and 2 bases at J, with 14 bases between the two ends. This CDR3 contains 15 residues. In DNA form, the CDR3 reads TGTGCCAGCAGCTCCCAGACCCAGGGGCAAGAGACCCAGTACTTC. This translates into CASSSQTQGQETQYF.

The rearrangement links TRBV5-1 to TRBJ2-1; 10 bases fit TRBD1. V lost 2 bases and J lost 5; bases outside the gene matches: 4. Germline V gene lookup returns CDR1 SGHRS and CDR2 YFSETQ. This CDR3 has 15 amino acids. The DNA for the CDR3 is TGCGCCAGCAGCTTCGGGGACAGGGGCGACAATGAGCAGTTCTTC. This gives the protein CASSFGDRGDNEQFF.

This clone was seen a handful of times. This chain links TRBV18 with TRBJ1-1; 10 bases are shared with TRBD1. The ends lost 3 bases at V and 5 bases at J; junction bases unmatched: 6. Germline V gives CDR1 KGHSH, CDR2 LQKENI. This CDR3 is built from 15 residues. The CDR3 sequence: CASSPGQGIVTEAFF. CDR3 sequence (DNA): TGTGCCAGCTCACCGGGACAGGGGATAGTTACTGAAGCTTTCTTT.

As regards this clone: Other DNA sequences in the same sample also yield this CDR3. The rearrangement joins TRBV29-1 to TRBJ1-5; TRBD1 matches at 7 bases. The CDR3 contains 12 residues. Germline values: CDR1 SQVTM, CDR2 ANQGSEA. The V and J ends lost 4 bases and 5 bases, in that order; junction bases with no gene match: 2. For the CDR3, the DNA is TGCAGCGTTGGACAGGGCGATCAGCCCCAGCATTTT. It encodes CSVGQGDQPQHF.

This clone was seen a few times. This chain joins TRBV7-2 and TRBJ2-5; the match to TRBD2 covers 10 bases. With V trimmed by 1 base and J by 7 bases, 6 bases remained unmatched. The CDR3 contains 15 residues. The germline V gene encodes CDR1 SGHTA and CDR2 FQGNSA. DNA for the CDR3: TGTGCCAGCAGCTTAGAAGCGGGAGGGCCGGGGACCCAGTACTTC. Residues: CASSLEAGGPGTQYF.

The chain links TRBV4-2 to TRBJ1-2; 7 nucleotides match TRBD1. Germline V CDR1 and CDR2: LGHNA, YNFKEQ. The CDR3 sequence is 15 residues long. V dropped 2 bases and J dropped 1; count of bases not matched to a gene: 4. CDR3 sequence: CASSQRQGVNYGYTF. The CDR3, as DNA: TGTGCCAGCAGCCAACGACAGGGCGTTAACTATGGCTACACCTTC.

The chain joins TRBV5-1 to TRBJ2-1; 14 bases line up with TRBD2. This CDR3 has 15 amino acids. Germline-derived CDR1 and CDR2 are SGHRS and YFSETQ. V dropped 4 bases and J dropped 9; count of bases not matched to a gene: 6. CDR3 amino acids: CASSRGLAGEIEQFF. The CDR3, as DNA: TGCGCCAGCAGCCGGGGACTAGCGGGAGAAATTGAGCAGTTCTTC.

About this clone itself: An end of the junction differs from the germline gene, which may be a read error. This chain links TRBV7-2 with TRBJ2-3, with TRBD1 matching 7 bases. CDR1 and CDR2 from the germline V gene are SGHTA and FQGNSA. The CDR3 is 15 amino acids. CDR3 protein: CASSPQGFSRDTQYF. In DNA, the CDR3 is TGTGCCAGCAGCCCACAGGGGTTTAGCAGAGATACGCAGTATTTT.

There are a few counts of this clone. J is TRBJ2-5 and V is TRBV30; TRBD1 matches at 9 bases. This CDR3 is 14 amino acids long. Trimming took 5 bases from V and 4 from J; bases not matched to a gene: 8. Germline V gene sequence: CDR1 GTSNPN, CDR2 SVGIG (reference sequence). The CDR3 bases are TGTGCCTGGTCGTTGACAGGGGGGAGAGAGACCCAGTACTTC. Amino acid sequence: CAWSLTGGRETQYF.

The V and J genes are TRBV9 and TRBJ1-2; 7 nucleotides line up with TRBD1. V lost 3 bases and J lost 2; bases outside the gene matches: 4. The CDR3 is made up of 14 amino acids. Germline CDR1 is SGDLS and CDR2 is YYNGEE. CDR3 loop: CASSGRQGNYGYTF. CDR3 coding DNA: TGTGCCAGCAGCGGCCGACAGGGCAACTATGGCTACACCTTC.

The V call is TRBV28, the J call TRBJ2-3; 9 positions agree with TRBD1. Trimming cost V 4 bases and J 2 bases; bases outside gene matches: 10. This CDR3 region has 17 residues. The germline CDR1 and CDR2 sequences are MDHEN and SYDVKM. The CDR3 reads CASSYLGQGQLTDTQYF. The CDR3, as DNA: TGTGCCAGCAGTTATCTTGGACAGGGGCAACTCACAGATACGCAGTATTTT.